This T cell receptor beta chain was observed in a study of T cell changes during pregnancy in multiple sclerosis. There are 11 residues in the CDR3. Per germline, CDR1 MNHEY and CDR2 SMNVEV (reference sequence). V was trimmed by 7 bases and J by 7 bases, leaving 10 bases between them. TCRdb's copy holds only in-frame clones and misses some; the assay was immunoSEQ multiplex PCR. This table holds roughly 40,000 clones, approximately 90% found once. This receptor was taken from a female donor with multiple sclerosis, enrolled in a pregnancy study. The rearrangement links TRBV27 to TRBJ1-2; tentative D call: TRBD1 (5 bases). Sequencing was performed on CD4+ T cells from peripheral blood mononuclear cells, taken in the third trimester of pregnancy. The CDR3 is CASTAGGGYTF. Here the CDR3 DNA reads TGTGCCAGCACCGCGGGGGGTGGCTACACCTTC.